The next 4 T cell receptor beta chains were all read from a single sample in a study of chemoradiotherapy in HPV16-positive cancers. TCRdb keeps only in-frame clones here, not all; method: immunoSEQ multiplex PCR. The sample yields 20,000 to 25,000 clones, around 87% seen once. Here the sequenced sample was blood, taken from a patient who underwent chemoradiotherapy. Receptors originate from a human donor with HPV-associated anogenital cancer.

This rearrangement joins TRBV7-9 to TRBJ2-2, with 8 nucleotides matching TRBD2. The CDR3 consists of 16 residues. V lost 6 bases, J lost 7 bases, and 13 bases stayed unmatched. Germline CDR1 SEHNR, CDR2 FQNEAQ (reference sequence). Here the CDR3 reads CASSRQTGGLVGELFF. CDR3 in DNA: TGTGCCAGCAGTCGTCAAACGGGAGGGCTTGTCGGGGAGCTGTTTTTT.

V usage is TRBV19 and J usage is TRBJ1-2; D might be TRBD1 (5 bases). Germline CDR1 LNHDA, CDR2 SQIVND (reference sequence). The ends were cut back, 0 bases at V and 8 bases at J, with 10 bases in the middle. This CDR3 is built from 13 residues. CDR3 nucleotides: TGTGCCAGTAGTATAGACCCGACAGTCGGCTACACCTTC. Encoded protein: CASSIDPTVGYTF.

The V call is TRBV5-1, the J call TRBJ2-2, with 9 bases that match TRBD2. V lost 6 bases to trimming and J lost 1 base; unmatched junction nucleotides: 10. The germline gives CDR1 SGHRS, CDR2 YFSETQ. This CDR3 comprises 17 residues. CDR3 bases: TGCGCCAGCACCCAGGGAGCGGGGGGCCGGAACACCGGGGAGCTGTTTTTT. Translation: CASTQGAGGRNTGELFF.

Here the CDR3 reads CSVVDRGNYGYTF. Written as DNA, the CDR3 is TGCAGCGTTGTGGACAGGGGAAACTATGGCTACACCTTC. This chain links TRBV29-1 with TRBJ1-2; 9 bases agree with TRBD1. This CDR3 region has 13 residues. Looked up from germline, CDR1 is SQVTM and CDR2 is ANQGSEA. With 4 bases clipped from V and 2 bases from J, the junction kept 2 bases outside the gene matches.